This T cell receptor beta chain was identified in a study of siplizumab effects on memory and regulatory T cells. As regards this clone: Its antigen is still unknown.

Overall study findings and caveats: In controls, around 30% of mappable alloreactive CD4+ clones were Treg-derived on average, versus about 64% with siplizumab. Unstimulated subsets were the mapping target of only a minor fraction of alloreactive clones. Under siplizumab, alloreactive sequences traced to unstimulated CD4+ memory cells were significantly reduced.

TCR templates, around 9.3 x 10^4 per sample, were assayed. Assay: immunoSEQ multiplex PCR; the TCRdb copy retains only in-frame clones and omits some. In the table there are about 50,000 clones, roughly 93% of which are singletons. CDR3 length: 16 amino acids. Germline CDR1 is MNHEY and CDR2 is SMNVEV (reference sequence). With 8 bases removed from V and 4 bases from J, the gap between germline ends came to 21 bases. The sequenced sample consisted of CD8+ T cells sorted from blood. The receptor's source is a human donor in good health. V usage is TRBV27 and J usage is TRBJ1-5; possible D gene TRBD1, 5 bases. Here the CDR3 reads CASSPISGGTNQPQHF. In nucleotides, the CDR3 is TGTGCCAGCTCACCAATCTCGGGGGGAACTAATCAGCCCCAGCATTTT.